This T cell receptor (beta chain) was recorded in a study of T-cell memory formation after mild COVID-19. Study summary: Most TCR clusters belonged to a single donor. Study observations and caveats: Some SARS-CoV-2-responding clones were already detected in memory before infection. There was no confirmation that second-wave clones peaking on day 37 were SARS-CoV-2 specific.

V gave up 0 bases and J gave up 7 bases, with 12 bases separating them. CDR3 size: 13 residues. The V gene's germline CDR1 is DFQATT and CDR2 SNEGSKA (reference sequence). TCRdb fed the 5' RACE reads into MiXCR, producing one record per CDR3 protein. The table shows 270,000 or so distinct CDR3 sequences, with over 15% occurring only once. Comment on this clonotype: Its antigen is not identified.

Sequenced input: PBMCs or a T cell subset sorted from them (not recorded which). V gene TRBV20-1 combines with J gene TRBJ2-5; no definite D call. The sequence was collected from a man younger than 30 who had mild COVID-19 (a few samples of this study predate the infection). Cell type and time point are not known. In DNA form, the CDR3 reads TGCAGTGCTAGAGATGACCCCGAGGCGACCCAGTACTTC. This gives the protein CSARDDPEATQYF.